Below are 8 T cell receptor beta chains sequenced from a single sample in a study of blood T cell repertoires in COVID-19. The table came from immunoSEQ multiplex PCR; TCRdb's copy has only in-frame clones and leaves some out. Here the sample spans about 430,000 clones, 70% to 90% being singletons. Material: PBMCs or T cells enriched from blood (not recorded which). The receptors stem from a woman aged 18-30 years who had been exposed to COVID-19.

The rearrangement joins TRBV12-5 to TRBJ2-7; D might be TRBD1 (7 bases). This CDR3 has 19 amino acids. Germline assignment: CDR1 LGHNT and CDR2 FRNRAP. CDR3 protein: CVQQGIGRLAVLWAYEQYF. CDR3 sequence (DNA): TGTGTCCAACAGGGGATCGGTCGTTTAGCGGTACTGTGGGCCTACGAGCAGTACTTC.

This clone has only one observation. This chain uses TRBV28 with TRBJ2-7; 10 nucleotides match TRBD1. Germline values: CDR1 MDHEN, CDR2 SYDVKM. The CDR3 has 15 residues. The V and J ends lost 5 bases and 2 bases, in that order; junction bases with no gene match: 6. In nucleotides, the CDR3 is TGTGCCAGCAGTGGCGGGACAGGGGTAACCTACGAGCAGTACTTC. It is translated as CASSGGTGVTYEQYF.

The V call is TRBV19, the J call TRBJ1-5; 8 bases match TRBD1. The CDR3 is 16 amino acids. Trimming cost V 5 bases and J 3 bases; bases outside gene matches: 9. Germline assignment: CDR1 LNHDA and CDR2 SQIVND (reference sequence). The CDR3 region is CASSSAGTGFNQPQHF. In nucleotides, the CDR3 is TGTGCCAGTAGTTCAGCCGGGACAGGATTCAATCAGCCCCAGCATTTT.

V gene TRBV28 combines with J gene TRBJ1-2; no definite D call. The CDR3 is 13 residues long. With 2 bases removed from V and 3 bases from J, the gap between germline ends came to 7 bases. Germline V gives CDR1 MDHEN, CDR2 SYDVKM. As DNA, the CDR3 is TGTGCCAGCAGTTTAGGCAGCGACTATGGCTACACCTTC. Translation: CASSLGSDYGYTF.

The chain couples TRBV6-1 to TRBJ1-3; D gene uncertain. The CDR3 length is 16 residues. V shed 2 bases and J shed 1 base, with 12 bases lying between them. Germline lookup yields CDR1 MNHNS and CDR2 SASEGT. CDR3: CASSETQDSSGNTIYF. CDR3 nucleotides: TGTGCCAGCAGTGAAACACAAGATTCTTCTGGAAACACCATATATTTT.

This clone was counted a single time. J is TRBJ1-6 and V is TRBV30, with TRBD1 matching 8 bases. Trimming took 3 bases from V and 7 from J; bases not matched to a gene: 8. Germline values: CDR1 GTSNPN, CDR2 SVGIG (reference sequence). The CDR3 loop spans 15 amino acids. The CDR3 nucleotides are TGTGCCTGGAGAGCGACAGGGGTGGTCAATTCACCCCTCCACTTT. Encoded protein: CAWRATGVVNSPLHF.

CDR3 residues: CASRPSTGWNGYTF. CDR3 in DNA: TGTGCCAGCAGACCCTCAACAGGGTGGAATGGCTACACCTTC. V is TRBV6-1 and J is TRBJ1-2, with D maybe TRBD1 (6 bases). This CDR3 contains 14 residues. The ends were cut back, 6 bases at V and 6 bases at J, with 17 bases in the middle. Germline-derived CDR1 and CDR2 are MNHNS and SASEGT.

This chain connects TRBV5-1 to TRBJ1-1; D perhaps matches TRBD1 (5 bases). Trimming removed 4 bases from V and 0 bases from J, with 10 bases in between. The CDR3 is made up of 14 amino acids. The V gene's germline CDR1 is SGHRS and CDR2 YFSETQ. CDR3 nucleotides: TGCGCCAGCAGCCAGGGCCTCATGAACACTGAAGCTTTCTTT. Translated, it gives CASSQGLMNTEAFF.